This TCR beta chain was profiled in a study of cytomegalovirus exposure and HLA in healthy donors. Study at large: Among roughly 180 million T cells, an earlier analysis found approximately 110 million unique TCR beta sequences.

Note on this clone: Antigen unknown.

This PCR relied on a set of 60 Vbeta primers and 13 Jbeta primers. The data were produced by immunoSEQ multiplex PCR, yet TCRdb's version contains in-frame clones alone and is incomplete. The sample yields roughly 120,000 clones, of which the top ten take up around 2.2%. Study-wide points: Most CMV-associated TCR beta chains appeared HLA-restricted in a later analysis. Some public TCRs appeared in many individuals, while most sequences were rare. The likely explanation for a cluster of highly shared sequence variants was sequencing artifact.

The clonotype originates from a man between 35 and 55 years old in good health and CMV-seronegative. The specimen was PBMCs.

The DNA of the CDR3 is TGTGCCAGCAGTGGGGTCGGGGAAATAGGGGCTTTCTTT. Protein sequence: CASSGVGEIGAFF. This rearrangement joins TRBV28 to TRBJ1-1; no firm D call. V was cut by 5 bases and J by 11 bases, with 18 bases left in between. The CDR3 is made up of 13 amino acids. CDR1 and CDR2 (germline): MDHEN, SYDVKM.